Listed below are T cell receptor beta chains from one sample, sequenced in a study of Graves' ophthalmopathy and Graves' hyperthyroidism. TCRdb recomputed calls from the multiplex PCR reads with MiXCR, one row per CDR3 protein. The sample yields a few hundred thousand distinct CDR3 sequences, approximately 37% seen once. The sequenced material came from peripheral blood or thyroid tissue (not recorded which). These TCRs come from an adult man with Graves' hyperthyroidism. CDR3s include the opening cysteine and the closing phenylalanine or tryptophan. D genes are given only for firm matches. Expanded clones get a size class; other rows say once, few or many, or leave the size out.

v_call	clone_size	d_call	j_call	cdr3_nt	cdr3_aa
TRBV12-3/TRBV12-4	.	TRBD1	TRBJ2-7	TGTGCCAGCAGTCCGGGACAGGGCTACTCCTACGAGCAGTACTTC	CASSPGQGYSYEQYF
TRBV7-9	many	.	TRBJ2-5	TGTGCCAGCAGCTTTCAGGCCTTGGAGACCCAGTACTTC	CASSFQALETQYF
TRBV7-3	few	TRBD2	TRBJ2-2	TGTGCCAGCAGCTTAGGACTAGCGGGGGGAGTTCTCACCGGGGAGCTGTTTTTT	CASSLGLAGGVLTGELFF
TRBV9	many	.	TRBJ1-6	TGTGCCAGCTCCTCGGACAGTTATAATTCACCCCTCCACTTT	CASSSDSYNSPLHF
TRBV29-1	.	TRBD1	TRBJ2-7	TGCAGCGTTCCGGGACAGGCACCCTACGAGCAGTACTTC	CSVPGQAPYEQYF
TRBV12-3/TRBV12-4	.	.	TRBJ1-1	TGTGCCAGCAGACGGGCCGGGAGGAACACTGAAGCTTTCTTT	CASRRAGRNTEAFF
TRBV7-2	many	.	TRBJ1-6	TGTGCCAGCAGCTTAGAGGGGGATAATTCACCCCTCCACTTT	CASSLEGDNSPLHF
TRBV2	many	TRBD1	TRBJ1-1	TGTGCCAGCAGTGAACCCCCGACAGGGTGGAACACTGAAGCTTTCTTT	CASSEPPTGWNTEAFF
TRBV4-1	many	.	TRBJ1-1	TGCGCCAGCAGCTCACAGGGTGAAACTGAAGCTTTCTTT	CASSSQGETEAFF
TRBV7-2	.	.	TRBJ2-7	TGTGCCAGCAGCTTAGTCTCTGGGCCGAACTACGAGCAGTACTTC	CASSLVSGPNYEQYF
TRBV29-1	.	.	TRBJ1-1	TGCAGCGTTGAGAGCGGGAGAGCCTCCTACAATGAGCAGTTCTTT	CSVESGRASYNEQFF
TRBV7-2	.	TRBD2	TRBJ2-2	TGTGCCAGCAGCGGATCCGGACTAGCGAACCCAATTCTCACCGGGGAGCTGTTTTTT	CASSGSGLANPILTGELFF
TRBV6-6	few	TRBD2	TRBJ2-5	TGTGCCAGCAGTGGGAGACTAGCGGGAAGCCAAGAGACCCAGTACTTC	CASSGRLAGSQETQYF
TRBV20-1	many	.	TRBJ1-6	TGCAGTGCTAGCGGGAGGGTTGGGTCACCCCTCCACTTT	CSASGRVGSPLHF
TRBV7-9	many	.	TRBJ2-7	TGTGCCAGCAGTTCAGGCCTCAGGTACGAGCAGTACTTC	CASSSGLRYEQYF
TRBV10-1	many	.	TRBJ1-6	TGCGCCAGCAGTGAGTCTCTACAATCACCCCTCCACTTT	CASSESLQSPLHF
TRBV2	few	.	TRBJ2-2	TGTGCCAGCAGTAGGGACTCACACACCGGGGAGCTGTTTTTT	CASSRDSHTGELFF
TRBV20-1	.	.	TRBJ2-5	TGCAGTGCTAGGGGGAACCAAGAGAGCTTC	CSARGNQESF
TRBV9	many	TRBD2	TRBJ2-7	TGTGCCAGCAGCCCGACTAGCGGGGTGAGCGAGCAGTACTTC	CASSPTSGVSEQYF
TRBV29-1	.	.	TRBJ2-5	TGCAGCGCTGGGCAGAGCGGTGGGACCCAGTACTTC	CSAGQSGGTQYF
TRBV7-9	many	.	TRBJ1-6	TGTGCCAGCAGCTTATCGGGGCGGGGAGAGAGTCCCCTCCACTTT	CASSLSGRGESPLHF
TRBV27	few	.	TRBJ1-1	TGTGCCAGCACCCACACTGAAGCTTTCTTT	CASTHTEAFF
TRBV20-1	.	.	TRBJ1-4	TGCAGTGCTGTAACCCTGGGGGCTGGTGAAAAACTGTTTTTT	CSAVTLGAGEKLFF
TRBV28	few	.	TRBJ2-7	TGTGCCAGTGAAACTGCGTCTGACTCCTACGAGCAGTACTTC	CASETASDSYEQYF
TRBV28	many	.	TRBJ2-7	TGTGCCACCATCGACAGATACGAGCAGTACTTC	CATIDRYEQYF
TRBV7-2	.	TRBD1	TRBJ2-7	TGTGCCAGCTCACCAATGTTGGGGACAGGGGCCGAGCAGTACTTC	CASSPMLGTGAEQYF
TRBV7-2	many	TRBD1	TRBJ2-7	TGTGCCAGCAGCTTAGCCTATTTCGGGACAGGAAATCGCGAGCAGTACTTC	CASSLAYFGTGNREQYF
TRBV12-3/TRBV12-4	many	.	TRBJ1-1	TGTGCCAGCAGTCAGAAGAGGAACACTGAAGCTTTCTTT	CASSQKRNTEAFF
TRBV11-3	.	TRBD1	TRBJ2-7	TGTGCCAGCAGCTTACCGTCCCTTATACAGGGGTTCTACGAGCAGTACTTC	CASSLPSLIQGFYEQYF
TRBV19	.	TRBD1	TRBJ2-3	TGTGCCAGTACGGGACAGGGGACTTCAAGTAGCACAGATACGCAGTATTTT	CASTGQGTSSSTDTQYF
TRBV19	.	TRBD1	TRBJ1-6	TGTGCCAGTAACGAGGGGGCGAGGTCACCCCTCCACTTT	CASNEGARSPLHF
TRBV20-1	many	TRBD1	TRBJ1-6	TGCAGTGCCAGAACCGGGACAGGAAATAATTCACCCCTCCACTTT	CSARTGTGNNSPLHF
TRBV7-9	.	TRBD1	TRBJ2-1	TGTGCCAGCAGCCCTGGTGGACAGGGCACTGAGCAGTTCTTC	CASSPGGQGTEQFF
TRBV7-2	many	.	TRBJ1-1	TGTGCCAGCAGCTTAGTGACAGATATGAACACTGAAGCTTTCTTT	CASSLVTDMNTEAFF
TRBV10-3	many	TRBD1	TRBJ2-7	TGTGCCATCAGCGCGGGACAGGGAGCGTACGAGCAGTACTTC	CAISAGQGAYEQYF
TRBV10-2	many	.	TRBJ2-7	TGTGCCAGCAGCGGAGATTCCTACGAGCAGTACTTC	CASSGDSYEQYF
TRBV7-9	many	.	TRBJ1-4	TGTGCCAGCAGCCCTCAGGGTTGGGAAAAACTGTTTTTT	CASSPQGWEKLFF
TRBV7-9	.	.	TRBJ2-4	TGTGCCAGCAGCTTAGCGAGGCAGGAGGGAGGAAACATTCAGTACTTC	CASSLARQEGGNIQYF
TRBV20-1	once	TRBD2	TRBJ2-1	TGCAGTGCTAGAGGCTTGGGGGGACTAGCGGGAAACAATGAGCAGTTCTTC	CSARGLGGLAGNNEQFF
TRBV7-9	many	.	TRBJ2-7	TGTGCCAGCAGCTTAACAGGGAACGAGCAGTACTTC	CASSLTGNEQYF
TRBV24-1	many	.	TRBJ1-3	TGTGCCACCAGTGATCCGAACTCTGGAAACACCATATATTTT	CATSDPNSGNTIYF